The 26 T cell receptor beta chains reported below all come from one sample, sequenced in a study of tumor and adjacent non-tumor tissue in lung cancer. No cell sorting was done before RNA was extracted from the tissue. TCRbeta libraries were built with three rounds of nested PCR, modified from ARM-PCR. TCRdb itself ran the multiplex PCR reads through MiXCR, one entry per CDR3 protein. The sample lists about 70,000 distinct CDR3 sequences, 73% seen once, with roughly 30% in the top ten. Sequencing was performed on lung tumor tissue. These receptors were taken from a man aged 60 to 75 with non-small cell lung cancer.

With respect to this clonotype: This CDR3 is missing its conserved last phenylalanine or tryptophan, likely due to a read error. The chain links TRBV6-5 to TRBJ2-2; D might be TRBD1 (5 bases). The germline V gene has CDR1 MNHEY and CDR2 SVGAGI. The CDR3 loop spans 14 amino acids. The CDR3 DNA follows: TGTGCCAGCAGAGCCTCCAGGGTCCCCGGAGAGCTGTTTTAT. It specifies CASRASRVPGELFY.

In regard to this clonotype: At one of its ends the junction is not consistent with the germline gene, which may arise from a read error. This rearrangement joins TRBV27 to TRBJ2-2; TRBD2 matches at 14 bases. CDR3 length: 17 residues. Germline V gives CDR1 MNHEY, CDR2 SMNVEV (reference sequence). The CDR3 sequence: CASSRLAGGRNIGELFF. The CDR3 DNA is TGTGCCAGCAGTCGACTAGCGGGAGGGAGGAACATCGGGGAGCTGTTTTTT.

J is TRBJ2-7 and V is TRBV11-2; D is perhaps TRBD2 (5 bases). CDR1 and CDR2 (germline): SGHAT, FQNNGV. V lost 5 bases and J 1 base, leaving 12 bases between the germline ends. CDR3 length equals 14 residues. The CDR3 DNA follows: TGTGCCAGCAGCCCCCCGGGGTTGTCCTACGAGCAGTACTTC. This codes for CASSPPGLSYEQYF.

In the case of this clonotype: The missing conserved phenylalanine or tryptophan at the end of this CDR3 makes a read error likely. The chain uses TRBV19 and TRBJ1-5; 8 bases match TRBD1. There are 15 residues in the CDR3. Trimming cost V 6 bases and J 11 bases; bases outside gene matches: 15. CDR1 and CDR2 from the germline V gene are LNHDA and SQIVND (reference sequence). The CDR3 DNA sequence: TGTGCCAGTAGGCTGACAGGGGAATTGTGGCAGTCCCAGCATATT. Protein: CASRLTGELWQSQHI.

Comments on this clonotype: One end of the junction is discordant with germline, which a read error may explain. The CDR3 is CTSSSPLEADTQYF. As DNA, the CDR3 is TGTACCAGCAGTTCCCCGCTTGAGGCAGATACGCAGTATTTT. V usage is TRBV6-6 and J usage is TRBJ2-3, with D unclear. Per germline, CDR1 MNHNY and CDR2 SVGAGI (reference sequence). The CDR3 is 14 amino acids.

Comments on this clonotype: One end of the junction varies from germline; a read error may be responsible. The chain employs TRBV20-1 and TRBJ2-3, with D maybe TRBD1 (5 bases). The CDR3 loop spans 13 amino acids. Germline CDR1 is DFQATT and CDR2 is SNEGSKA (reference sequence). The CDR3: CSATGMDIDTQYF. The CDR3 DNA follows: TGCAGTGCTACAGGGATGGACATAGATACGCAATATTTT.

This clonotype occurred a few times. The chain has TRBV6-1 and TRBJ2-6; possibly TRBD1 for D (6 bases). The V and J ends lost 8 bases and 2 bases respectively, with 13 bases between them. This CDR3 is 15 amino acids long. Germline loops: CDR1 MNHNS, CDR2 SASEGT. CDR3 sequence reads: CASDRSGTGANVLTF. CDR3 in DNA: TGTGCCAGCGACAGGTCAGGTACTGGGGCCAACGTCCTGACTTTC.

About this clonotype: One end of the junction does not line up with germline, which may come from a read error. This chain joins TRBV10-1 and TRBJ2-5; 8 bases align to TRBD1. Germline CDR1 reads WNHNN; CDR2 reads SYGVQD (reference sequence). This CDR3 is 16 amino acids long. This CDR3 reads CASSESLTGANRTQYF. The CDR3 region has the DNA TGCGCCAGCAGTGAGTCCCTGACAGGGGCCAATAGGACCCAGTATTTC.

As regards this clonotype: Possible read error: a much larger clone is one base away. The DNA for the CDR3 is TGTTCCACCAGTGATTTGACCGGGAACTACAATGAGCAGTTCTTC. It specifies CSTSDLTGNYNEQFF. The chain combines TRBV24-1 with TRBJ2-1; D possibly corresponds to TRBD2 (5 bases). The length of the CDR3 is 15 residues. Germline CDR1 is KGHDR and CDR2 is SFDVKD.

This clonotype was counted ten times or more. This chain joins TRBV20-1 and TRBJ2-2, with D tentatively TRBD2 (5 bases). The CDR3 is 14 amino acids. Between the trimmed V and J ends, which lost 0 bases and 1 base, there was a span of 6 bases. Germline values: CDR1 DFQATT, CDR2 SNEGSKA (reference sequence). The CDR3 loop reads CSAREGGNTGELFF. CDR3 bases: TGCAGTGCTAGAGAAGGAGGGAACACCGGGGAGCTGTTTTTT.

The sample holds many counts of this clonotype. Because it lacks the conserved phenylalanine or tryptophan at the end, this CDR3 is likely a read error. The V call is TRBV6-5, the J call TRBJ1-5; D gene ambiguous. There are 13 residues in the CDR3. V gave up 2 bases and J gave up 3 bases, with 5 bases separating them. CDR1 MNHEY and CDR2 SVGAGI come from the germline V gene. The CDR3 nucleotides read TGTGCCAGCAGTTACGCGCACAATCAGCCCCAGCATCTT. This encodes CASSYAHNQPQHL.

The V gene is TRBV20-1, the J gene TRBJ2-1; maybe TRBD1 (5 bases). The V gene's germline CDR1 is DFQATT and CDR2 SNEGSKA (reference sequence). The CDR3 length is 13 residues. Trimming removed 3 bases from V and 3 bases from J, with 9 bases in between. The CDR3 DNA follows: TGCAGTGCTAGGAAGACAGTCTACAATGAGCAGTTCTTC. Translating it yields CSARKTVYNEQFF.

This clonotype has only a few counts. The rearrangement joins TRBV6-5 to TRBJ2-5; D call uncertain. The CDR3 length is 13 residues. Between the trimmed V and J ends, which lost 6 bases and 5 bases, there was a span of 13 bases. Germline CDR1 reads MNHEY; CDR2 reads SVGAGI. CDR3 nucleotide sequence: TGTGCCAGCAGACCCTCGCCTGGCGAGACCCAGTACTTC. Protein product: CASRPSPGETQYF.

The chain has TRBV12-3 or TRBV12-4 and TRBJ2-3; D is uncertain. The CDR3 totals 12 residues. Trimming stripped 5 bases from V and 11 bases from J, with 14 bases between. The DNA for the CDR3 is TGTGCCAGCAGTCCCACTCTGGGTATGCAGTATTTT. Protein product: CASSPTLGMQYF.

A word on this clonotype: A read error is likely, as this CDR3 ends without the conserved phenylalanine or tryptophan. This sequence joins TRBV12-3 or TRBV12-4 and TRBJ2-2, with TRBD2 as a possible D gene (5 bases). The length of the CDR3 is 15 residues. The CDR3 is CASSFGFLNTGELFL. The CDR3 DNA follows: TGTGCCAGCAGTTTCGGGTTTTTGAACACCGGGGAACTGTTTCTT.

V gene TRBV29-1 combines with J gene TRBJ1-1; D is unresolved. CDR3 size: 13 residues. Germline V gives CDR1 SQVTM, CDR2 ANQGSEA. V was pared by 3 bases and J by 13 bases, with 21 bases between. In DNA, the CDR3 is TGCAGCGTTGAGGTCCCCGGGTTTGGTGATGTTTTCTTT. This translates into CSVEVPGFGDVFF.

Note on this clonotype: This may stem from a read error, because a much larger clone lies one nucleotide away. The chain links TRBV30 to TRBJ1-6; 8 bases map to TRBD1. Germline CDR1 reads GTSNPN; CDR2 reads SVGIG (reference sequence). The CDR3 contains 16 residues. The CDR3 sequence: CVWSVRTGTGQSPLHF. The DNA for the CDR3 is TGTGTCTGGAGTGTCCGGACCGGGACAGGCCAATCACCCCTCCACTTT. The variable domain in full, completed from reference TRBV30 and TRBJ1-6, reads SQTIHQWPATLVQPVGSPLSLECTVEGTSNPNLYWYRQAAGRGLQLLFYSVGIGQISSEVPQNLSASRPQDRQFILSSKKLLLSDSGFYLCVWSVRTGTGQSPLHFGNGTRLTVT.

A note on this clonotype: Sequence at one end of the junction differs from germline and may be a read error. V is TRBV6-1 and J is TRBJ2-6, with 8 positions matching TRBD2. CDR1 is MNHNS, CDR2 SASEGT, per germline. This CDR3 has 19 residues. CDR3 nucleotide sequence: TGTGTCAGCAGTGAAGTGCTTAGGTCCGGGACTAGGGGGGCCAACGTCCTGACTTTC. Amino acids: CVSSEVLRSGTRGANVLTF.

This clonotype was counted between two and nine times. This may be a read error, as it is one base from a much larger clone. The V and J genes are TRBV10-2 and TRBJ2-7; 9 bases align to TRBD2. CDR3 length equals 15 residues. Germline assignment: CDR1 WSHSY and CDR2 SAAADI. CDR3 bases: TGCGCCAGCAGTGAATTTAGCGGGAGTCCCTACGGGCAGTACTTC. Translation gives CASSEFSGSPYGQYF.

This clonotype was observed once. Written as DNA, the CDR3 is TGTGCCAGCAGTCCAGGGACAGTGGGCTACAATGAGCAGTTCTTC. Its translation is CASSPGTVGYNEQFF. The V call is TRBV6-6, the J call TRBJ2-1, with TRBD1 identical over 7 bases. After removal of 5 bases from V and 3 bases from J, the junction contained 7 bases not matched to a gene. This CDR3 spans 15 amino acids. Germline lookup yields CDR1 MNHNY and CDR2 SVGAGI (reference sequence).

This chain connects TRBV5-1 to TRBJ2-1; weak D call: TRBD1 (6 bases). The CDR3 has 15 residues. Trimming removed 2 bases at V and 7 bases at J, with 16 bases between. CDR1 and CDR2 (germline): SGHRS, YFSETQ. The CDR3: CASSLMGAPGNEQFF. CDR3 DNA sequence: TGCGCCAGCAGCTTAATGGGGGCCCCTGGGAATGAGCAGTTCTTC.

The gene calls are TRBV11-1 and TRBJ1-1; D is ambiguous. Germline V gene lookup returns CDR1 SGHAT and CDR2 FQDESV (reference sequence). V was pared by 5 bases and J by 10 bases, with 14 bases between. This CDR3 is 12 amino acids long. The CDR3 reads CASSSDRGGAFF. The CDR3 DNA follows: TGTGCCAGCAGCAGCGACCGAGGTGGAGCTTTCTTT. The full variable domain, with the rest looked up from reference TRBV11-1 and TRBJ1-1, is EAEVAQSPRYKITEKSQAVAFWCDPISGHATLYWYRQILGQGPELLVQFQDESVVDDSQLPKDRFSAERLKGVDSTLKIQPAELGDSAMYLCASSSDRGGAFFGQGTRLTVV.

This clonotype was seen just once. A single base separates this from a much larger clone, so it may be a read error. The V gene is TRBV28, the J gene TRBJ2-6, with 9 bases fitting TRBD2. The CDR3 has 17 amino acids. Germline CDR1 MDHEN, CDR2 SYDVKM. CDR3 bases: TGTGCCAGCAGTGATTATAGCGGGAGCTATGGGGCCTACGTCCTGACTTTC. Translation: CASSDYSGSYGAYVLTF.

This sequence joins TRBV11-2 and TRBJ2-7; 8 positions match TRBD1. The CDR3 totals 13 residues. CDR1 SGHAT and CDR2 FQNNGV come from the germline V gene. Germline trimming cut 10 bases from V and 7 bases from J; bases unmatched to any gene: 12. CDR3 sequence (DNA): TGTGCCAACAGTCCTCAGGGGGCGGAAGAGCAGTACTTC. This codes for CANSPQGAEEQYF.

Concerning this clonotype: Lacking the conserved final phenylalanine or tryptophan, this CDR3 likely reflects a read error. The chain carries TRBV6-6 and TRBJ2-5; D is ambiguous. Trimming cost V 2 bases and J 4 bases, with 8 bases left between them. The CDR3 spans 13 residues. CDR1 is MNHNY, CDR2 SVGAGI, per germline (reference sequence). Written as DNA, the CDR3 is TGTGCCAGCAGTTACCTCTCAGTAGAGACCCAGTACTTG. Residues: CASSYLSVETQYL.

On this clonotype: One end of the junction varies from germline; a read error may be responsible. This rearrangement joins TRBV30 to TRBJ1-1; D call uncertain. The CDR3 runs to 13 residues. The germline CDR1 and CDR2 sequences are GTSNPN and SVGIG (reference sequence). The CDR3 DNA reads TGTGCCTGGGTACGGGGAACAAACAATGAAGCTTTCTTT. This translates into CAWVRGTNNEAFF.